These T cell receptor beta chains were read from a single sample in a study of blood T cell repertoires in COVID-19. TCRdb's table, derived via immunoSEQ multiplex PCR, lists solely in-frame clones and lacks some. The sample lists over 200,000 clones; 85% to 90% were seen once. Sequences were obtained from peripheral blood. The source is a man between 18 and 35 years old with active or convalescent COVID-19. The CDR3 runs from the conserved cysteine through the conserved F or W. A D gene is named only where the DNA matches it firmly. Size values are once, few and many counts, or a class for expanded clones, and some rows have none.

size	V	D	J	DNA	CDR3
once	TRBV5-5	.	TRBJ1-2	TGTGCCAGCAGCTTCACGGACAGTTATAACTATGGCTACACCTTC	CASSFTDSYNYGYTF
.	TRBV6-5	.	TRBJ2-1	TGTGCCAGCAGTTACTCGGGGGCTGGCTACAATGAGCAGTTCTTC	CASSYSGAGYNEQFF
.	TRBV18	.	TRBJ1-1	TGTGCCAGCTCACCGCCGGACAGTGAAGCTTTCTTT	CASSPPDSEAFF
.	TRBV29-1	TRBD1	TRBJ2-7	TGCAGCGTTGAAGCCCGGGACAGGAGCTCCTACGAGCAGTACTTC	CSVEARDRSSYEQYF
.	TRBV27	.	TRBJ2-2	TGTGCCAGCAGTCCCGTTGCCGGGGAGCTGTTTTTT	CASSPVAGELFF
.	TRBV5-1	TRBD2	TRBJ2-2	TGCGCCAGCAGCTTGGCCGGGAGGGACACCGGGGAGCTGTTTTTT	CASSLAGRDTGELFF
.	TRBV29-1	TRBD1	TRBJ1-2	TGCAGCGTTTACGGGAGGACAGGGGGTGGCTACACCTTC	CSVYGRTGGGYTF
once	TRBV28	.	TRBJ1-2	TGTGCCAGCAGTTTTTCCGGGTATGAAGCTAACTATGGCTACACCTTC	CASSFSGYEANYGYTF
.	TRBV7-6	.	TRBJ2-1	TGTGCCAGCAGCTTTAGCGGAGGCTCCTACAATGAGCAGTTCTTC	CASSFSGGSYNEQFF
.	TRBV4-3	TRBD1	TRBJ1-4	TGCGCCAGCAGCCAAGATCAGGGGGCGAATGAAAAACTGTTTTTT	CASSQDQGANEKLFF
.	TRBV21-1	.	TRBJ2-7	TGTGCCAGCAGCAAAGCTCCGACAGGGGACTCCTACGAGCAGTACTTC	CASSKAPTGDSYEQYF
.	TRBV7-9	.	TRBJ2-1	TGTGCCAGCAGCTTCACTAGTCCCCTTTCCTACAATGAGCAGTTCTTC	CASSFTSPLSYNEQFF
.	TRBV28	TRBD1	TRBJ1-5	TGTGCCAGCGGGGGGACAGTAATTGATCAGCCCCAGCATTTT	CASGGTVIDQPQHF
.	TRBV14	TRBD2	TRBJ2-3	TGTGCCAGCAGCCCGGGACTAGCGGGGGCCACAGATACGCAGTATTTT	CASSPGLAGATDTQYF
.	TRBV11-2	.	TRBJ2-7	TGTGCCAGCAGCCCTTACCAGGGGTCGGGCGAGCAGTACTTC	CASSPYQGSGEQYF
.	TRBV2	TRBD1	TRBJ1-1	TGTGCCAGCAGTGTACAGGGGCCTAACACTGAAGCTTTCTTT	CASSVQGPNTEAFF
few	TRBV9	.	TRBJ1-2	TGTGCCAGCAGCGTAGGGCAGGGCGCTAACTATGGCTACACCTTC	CASSVGQGANYGYTF
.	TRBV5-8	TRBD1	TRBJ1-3	TGTGCCAGCAGACGGGACAGATCTGGAAACACCATATATTTT	CASRRDRSGNTIYF
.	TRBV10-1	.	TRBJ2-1	TGCGCCAGCAGTGAGCAACAGGAATACAATGAGCAGTTCTTC	CASSEQQEYNEQFF
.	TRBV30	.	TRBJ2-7	TGTGCCTGGAATCAAGCCAGGGCCCCCTACGAGCAGTACTTC	CAWNQARAPYEQYF
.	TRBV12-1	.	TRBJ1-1	TGTGCCAGCAGCTTTGGCGGGGATTTGGGCGCTGAAGCTTTCTTT	CASSFGGDLGAEAFF
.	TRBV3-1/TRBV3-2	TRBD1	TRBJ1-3	TGTGCCAGCAGCCAAGTCAACAGGGGTCAGGGAAACACCATATATTTT	CASSQVNRGQGNTIYF
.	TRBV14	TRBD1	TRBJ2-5	TGTGCCAGCAGCCCTTGGGGGACAGGGGGCGCGGAGACCCAGTACTTC	CASSPWGTGGAETQYF
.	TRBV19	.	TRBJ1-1	TGTGCCAGTAGTCCATACAGGGACGCGAACACTGAAGCTTTCTTT	CASSPYRDANTEAFF
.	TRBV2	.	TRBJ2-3	TGTGCCAGCAGACTCCGGGATACGCAGTATTTT	CASRLRDTQYF
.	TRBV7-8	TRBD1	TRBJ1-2	TGTGCCAGCAGCTTGATGGGACAGGGCCTCTATGGCTACACCTTC	CASSLMGQGLYGYTF